The clone carrying this T cell receptor (beta chain) was detected a few times. Its antigen is unknown. Gene names follow the mouse nomenclature. The observed sequence ends 4 residues before the CDR3 terminus, with the missing tail filled in from the germline J gene. Researchers sorted pooled cutaneous lymph node cells on the basis of CD4, CD8alpha, NKG2D, NKG2ACE and other markers. These data come from a study of CD8+ T cells in alopecia areata. Study details: Grafted skin came from C3H/HeJ donors with spontaneous alopecia (roughly 6-13 months old) and was placed on roughly 7-10-week-old female C3H/HeJ mice. Points from the study as a whole: Against the mouse data, patients shared TCRs less clearly, possibly for HLA reasons. Sequences from scalp samples also cover resident alphabeta T cells of normal skin. For lesional scalp, especially alopecia totalis/universalis, clonality was higher than in normal scalp.

V gave up 5 bases and J gave up 2 bases; unmatched junction bases: 13. This CDR3 spans 19 amino acids. Germline V gene sequence: CDR1 NNHDY, CDR2 SYVADS. RNA extraction was followed by reverse transcription into cDNA, which acted as the sequencing template. Sequenced by immunoSEQ multiplex PCR; TCRdb stores in-frame clones only, minus some. The data show roughly 260,000 clones, with none appearing a single time. The sequenced sample consisted of CD4+ T cells sorted from a lymph node. The rearrangement links TRBV13-3 to TRBJ2-5; TRBD2 matches at 14 bases. The receptor comes from a C3H/HeJ mouse with alopecia areata. These mice share the MHC haplotype H2-k. The CDR3 loop reads CASRPSRDWGGAGQDTQYF. The covered CDR3 bases are TGTGCCAGCAGGCCTTCCCGGGACTGGGGGGGCGCGGGCCAAGAC. Full variable domain (missing parts from reference TRBV13-3 and TRBJ2-5): EAAVTQSPRSKVAVTGGKVTLSCHQTNNHDYMYWYRQDTGHGLRLIHYSYVADSTEKGDIPDGYKASRPSQENFSLILELASLSQTAVYFCASRPSRDWGGAGQDTQYFGPGTRLLVL.